This TCR beta chain was documented in a study of cytomegalovirus exposure and HLA in healthy donors. General observations from the study: CMV serostatus was the sole immune exposure data available.

PCR amplification relied on 60 Vbeta primers (plus 13 Jbeta primers). The authors' processing: The count from a later analysis was 79 million or so unique TCR beta chains, some 12 million of them shared. Some clones are missing from TCRdb's copy, which holds only in-frame ones; the method was immunoSEQ multiplex PCR. That table gives V, J and clone size, and the DNA gave D and trimming. The sample lists fewer than 110,000 clones, roughly 87% occurring once. This clone was observed a few times. The antigen is not known. Germline CDR1 is PRHDT and CDR2 is FYEKMQ (reference sequence). V dropped 0 bases and J dropped 6; count of bases not matched to a gene: 1. The CDR3 has 14 residues.

This TCR was sampled from a young man in good health and CMV-seropositive. Sequenced: PBMCs. The rearrangement joins TRBV13 to TRBJ2-1; 8 positions match TRBD2. The CDR3 region has the DNA TGTGCCAGCAGCTTAGGCCGGGGGGGCAATGAGCAGTTCTTC. Protein: CASSLGRGGNEQFF.